The 21 T cell receptor beta chains below come from one sample, sequenced in a study of T cells in localized non-small cell lung cancer. Repertoires were generated with immunoSEQ multiplex PCR, while TCRdb's copy carries only in-frame clones and drops some. Altogether hundreds of clones are present, over 15% being singletons, with the ten largest covering roughly 25%. Sample: normal lung tissue next to the tumor, taken before any cancer treatment. The receptors originated from a female donor over 55 with stage II squamous cell lung carcinoma.

This clone was recorded a few times. The chain joins TRBV29-1 to TRBJ2-4, with TRBD2 matching over 9 bases. With 6 bases clipped from V and 9 bases from J, the junction kept 9 bases outside the gene matches. The CDR3 runs to 13 residues. Germline CDR1 is SQVTM and CDR2 is ANQGSEA. CDR3 amino acids: CSVSSGEGSIQYF. The CDR3 DNA reads as TGCAGCGTCTCTAGCGGGGAAGGGAGCATTCAGTACTTC.

In its sample, this clone was seen a few times. V usage is TRBV6-8 and J usage is TRBJ2-6; TRBD1 aligns across 7 bases. This CDR3 is built from 16 residues. Per the germline V gene, CDR1 is MNHGY and CDR2 is SAAAGT. The trim removed 2 bases at V and 3 bases at J, leaving 4 bases unmatched. The CDR3 sequence is CASSYLTGYGANVLTF. CDR3 nucleotide sequence: TGTGCCAGCAGTTACCTGACAGGGTATGGGGCCAACGTCCTGACTTTC.

This chain uses TRBV14 with TRBJ2-2; no reliable D call. Per the germline V gene, CDR1 is SGHDN and CDR2 is FVKESK. This CDR3 comprises 13 residues. The V and J ends lost 5 bases and 6 bases respectively, with 10 bases between them. The CDR3 region has the DNA TGTGCCAGCAGCAACCCGACGGCCGGGGAGCTGTTTTTT. It is translated as CASSNPTAGELFF.

This clone came up once. This rearrangement joins TRBV10-2 to TRBJ2-3; the match to TRBD2 covers 11 bases. Germline V CDR1 and CDR2: WSHSY, SAAADI. This CDR3 is 15 amino acids long. With V trimmed by 8 bases and J by 2 bases, 6 bases remained unmatched. Written as DNA, the CDR3 is TGCGCCAGCGGCTATAGCGGGGGGGTCACAGATACGCAGTATTTT. Translating it yields CASGYSGGVTDTQYF.

The gene calls are TRBV5-1 and TRBJ1-2, with D possibly TRBD1 on 5 matching bases. Trimming cost V 7 bases and J 3 bases, with 19 bases left between them. The CDR3 has 15 residues. Germline V gene data show CDR1 as SGHRS and CDR2 as YFSETQ. The CDR3 nucleotides read TGCGCCAGCTCACACCGGGACGGTGGTGACTATGGCTACACCTTC. Protein product: CASSHRDGGDYGYTF.

J is TRBJ2-3 and V is TRBV14, with 10 bases fitting TRBD1. The CDR3 runs 16 residues. CDR1 and CDR2 from the germline V gene are SGHDN and FVKESK. Losses at the gene ends were 4 bases for V and 4 bases for J; bases not matched to a gene: 8. CDR3 region: CASSPYETGGPDTQYF. The CDR3 DNA follows: TGTGCCAGCAGCCCTTATGAGACAGGGGGCCCAGATACGCAGTATTTT.

The genes are TRBV9 and TRBJ2-2; 7 bases map to TRBD1. The CDR3 is 14 residues long. CDR1 is SGDLS and CDR2 is YYNGEE in the germline V gene. V dropped 3 bases and J dropped 10; count of bases not matched to a gene: 9. The CDR3 DNA reads as TGTGCCAGCAGCGCCCAGACAGGGTCGGAGGAGCTGTTTTTT. Encoded protein: CASSAQTGSEELFF.

The chain links TRBV5-1 to TRBJ2-2, with a weak D call TRBD1 (6 bases). The CDR3 runs to 16 residues. With 4 bases removed from V and 5 bases from J, the gap between germline ends came to 18 bases. The V gene's germline CDR1 is SGHRS and CDR2 YFSETQ. In DNA form, the CDR3 reads TGCGCCAGCAGCCGGCAGGGGCAGGGTCCAACCGGGGAGCTGTTTTTT. It translates to CASSRQGQGPTGELFF.

This clone is hyperexpanded in the sample. The CDR3 bases are TGTGCCAGCAGTTTACCGGGGCCGTGGGCGAACACCGGGGAGCTGTTTTTT. Its translation: CASSLPGPWANTGELFF. The rearrangement uses TRBV28 and TRBJ2-2; either TRBD1 or TRBD2 may supply D (5 bases each). The CDR3 sequence is 17 residues long. V was pared by 2 bases and J by 0 bases, with 13 bases between. Germline CDR1 MDHEN, CDR2 SYDVKM.

In its sample, this clone ranks as large (0.1 to 1%). The chain couples TRBV11-3 to TRBJ2-3, with 11 bases lining up with TRBD2. Germline lookup yields CDR1 SGHNT and CDR2 YENEEA. The CDR3 runs to 15 residues. The V segment lost 5 bases and the J segment 4 bases; nucleotides outside the gene matches: 5. CDR3 sequence (DNA): TGTGCCAGCAGCCTCACTAGCGGGAGTCCAGATACGCAGTATTTT. It yields the protein CASSLTSGSPDTQYF.

This clone was seen only a few times. The J gene is TRBJ1-2, the V gene TRBV9; possible D gene TRBD1, 5 bases. Germline V gene sequence: CDR1 SGDLS, CDR2 YYNGEE. The CDR3 has 15 amino acids. V lost 0 bases, J lost 4 bases, and 13 bases lay in between. CDR3 coding DNA: TGTGCCAGCAGCGTAGAGGTCACAACAGGCTATGGCTACACCTTC. Its protein product is CASSVEVTTGYGYTF.

J is TRBJ1-5 and V is TRBV6-8, with D possibly being TRBD1 (6 bases). With 5 bases removed from V and 6 bases from J, the gap between germline ends came to 14 bases. Germline loops: CDR1 MNHGY, CDR2 SAAAGT. The CDR3 totals 14 residues. The CDR3: CASSLQGSAQPQHF. The CDR3 DNA follows: TGTGCCAGCAGTCTCCAGGGGAGCGCTCAGCCCCAGCATTTT.

This clone is deemed medium-sized. V and J are TRBV7-2 and TRBJ2-5; D gene unclear. The CDR3 sequence is 13 residues long. Trimming shortened V by 5 bases and J by 5 bases, and 12 bases separated the two germline ends. Germline loops: CDR1 SGHTA, CDR2 FQGNSA. CDR3 in DNA: TGTGCCAGCAGCACCCCTGGGGTCGAGACCCAGTACTTC. This codes for CASSTPGVETQYF.

This clone has just a few counts. The chain uses TRBV19 and TRBJ1-2, with no clear D. This CDR3 has 14 residues. Germline CDR1 is LNHDA and CDR2 is SQIVND (reference sequence). Trimming pared 1 base from V and 2 bases from J, leaving 8 bases between. The CDR3 protein is CASSIAAGNYGYTF. In DNA form, the CDR3 reads TGTGCCAGTAGTATAGCGGCGGGAAACTATGGCTACACCTTC.

This clone was observed a handful of times. V and J are TRBV11-3 and TRBJ1-5; no definite D call. V shed 5 bases and J shed 2 bases, with 10 bases lying between them. Germline lookup yields CDR1 SGHNT and CDR2 YENEEA. The CDR3 runs 14 residues. CDR3 DNA: TGTGCCAGCAGCACAGCGAAGGGCAATCAGCCCCAGCATTTT. Translation: CASSTAKGNQPQHF. The entire variable domain, with the rest obtained from reference TRBV11-3 and TRBJ1-5, is as follows: EAGVVQSPRYKIIEKKQPVAFWCNPISGHNTLYWYLQNLGQGPELLIRYENEEAVDDSQLPKDRFSAERLKGVDSTLKIQPAELGDSAVYLCASSTAKGNQPQHFGDGTRLSIL.

The chain combines TRBV5-1 with TRBJ2-5, with 8 nucleotides matching TRBD1. V lost 5 bases, J lost 5 bases, and 8 bases stayed unmatched. This CDR3 comprises 14 residues. The germline gives CDR1 SGHRS, CDR2 YFSETQ. CDR3 nucleotides: TGCGCCAGCAGACGACAGGGGTTGATGGAGACCCAGTACTTC. Translated: CASRRQGLMETQYF.

The chain links TRBV28 to TRBJ2-1; D is undetermined. The germline V gene encodes CDR1 MDHEN and CDR2 SYDVKM. The length of the CDR3 is 17 residues. V lost 4 bases, J lost 0 bases, and 16 bases lay in between. The CDR3 sequence is CASSSGPVASSYNEQFF. The CDR3 DNA reads TGTGCCAGCAGTTCCGGGCCTGTCGCGAGCTCCTACAATGAGCAGTTCTTC.

The rearrangement links TRBV19 to TRBJ2-5; D unresolved. V lost 3 bases to trimming and J lost 5 bases, with 10 bases between them. The CDR3 runs 13 residues. Looked up from germline, CDR1 is LNHDA and CDR2 is SQIVND (reference sequence). CDR3 protein: CASSINRLETQYF. DNA of the CDR3: TGTGCCAGTAGTATTAACCGTTTGGAGACCCAGTACTTC. Combining the CDR3 with reference TRBV19 and TRBJ2-5 gives the whole variable domain DGGITQSPKYLFRKEGQNVTLSCEQNLNHDAMYWYRQDPGQGLRLIYYSQIVNDFQKGDIAEGYSVSREKKESFPLTVTSAQKNPTAFYLCASSINRLETQYFGPGTRLLVL.

This clone was seen a handful of times. This chain joins TRBV28 and TRBJ1-2; TRBD1 might be the D (6 bases). This CDR3 comprises 14 residues. Germline V CDR1 and CDR2: MDHEN, SYDVKM. V lost 6 bases and J 2 bases, leaving 13 bases between the germline ends. The CDR3 nucleotides are TGTGCCAGCAGCCGGGACACCAAAAACTATGGCTACACCTTC. Amino acids: CASSRDTKNYGYTF.

This clone was seen just once. This chain links TRBV19 with TRBJ1-6, with D possibly matching TRBD1 (6 bases). This CDR3 spans 15 amino acids. The V end lost 7 bases, the J end lost 6 bases, and 16 bases lay between the germline ends. The germline gives CDR1 LNHDA, CDR2 SQIVND (reference sequence). The CDR3 loop reads CASTLGGRSNSPLHF. In DNA form, the CDR3 reads TGTGCCAGTACCTTAGGGGGACGGAGTAATTCACCCCTCCACTTT.

This clone counts as large. This rearrangement joins TRBV9 to TRBJ2-1, with 9 positions matching TRBD1. Germline V gene sequence: CDR1 SGDLS, CDR2 YYNGEE. The CDR3 loop spans 17 amino acids. J gave up 5 bases and V 5 bases, and 14 bases lay outside the gene matches. The CDR3 DNA sequence: TGTGCCAGCAGTGAAGTAGAGGCCGGACAGGGGAACAATGAGCAGTTCTTC. Translated, it gives CASSEVEAGQGNNEQFF. The whole variable domain, remainder taken from reference TRBV9 and TRBJ2-1, is DSGVTQTPKHLITATGQRVTLRCSPRSGDLSVYWYQQSLDQGLQFLIQYYNGEERAKGNILERFSAQQFPDLHSELNLSSLELGDSALYFCASSEVEAGQGNNEQFFGPGTRLTVL.